The 17 T cell receptor beta chains in this list originate from one sample, sequenced in a study of sequential checkpoint blockade in melanoma. Sample treatment: randomized to nivolumab then ipilimumab (arm A) or the reverse (arm B). The repertoire was sequenced with immunoSEQ multiplex PCR; TCRdb's copy has only in-frame clones and lacks some. The sample yields about 12,000 clones, roughly 24% seen once. Sequenced here: tumor tissue (inferred from file names), sampled from a patient given nivolumab and ipilimumab in sequence. The receptors originated from a human donor with melanoma.

By share of the sample, this clone is large. The chain links TRBV15 to TRBJ2-5; the match to TRBD2 covers 10 bases. With 1 base clipped from V and 5 bases from J, the junction kept 10 bases outside the gene matches. Germline V gene lookup returns CDR1 LNHNV and CDR2 YYDKDF (reference sequence). The CDR3 covers 17 residues. The CDR3 nucleotides read TGTGCCACCAGCAGAGGGCCTAGCGGGGGCCTGCGGGAGACCCAGTACTTC. Translating gives CATSRGPSGGLRETQYF.

The gene calls are TRBV1 and TRBJ1-4; the tabulated D call, TRBD1, remains unverified against the DNA. TRBV1 is tagged as a pseudogene. There are 14 residues in the CDR3. CDR3 protein: CASSQEQGREKLFF. CDR3 nucleotides: TGCGCCAGCAGCCAAGAACAGGGAAGGGAAAAACTGTTTTTT.

The rearrangement uses TRBV25-1 and TRBJ2-1; 9 nucleotides align to TRBD1. The length of the CDR3 is 16 residues. The germline CDR1 and CDR2 sequences are MGHDK and SYGVNS. The J segment lost 6 bases and the V segment lost 6 bases, leaving 12 bases of the junction unmatched. CDR3 DNA sequence: TGTGCCAGCAGCGATGGGACAGGGTGGTCTGCCAATGAGCAGTTCTTC. Residues: CASSDGTGWSANEQFF.

This rearrangement joins TRBV23-1 to TRBJ2-3; a possible D gene is TRBD1 (5 bases). TRBV23-1 counts as an open reading frame of uncertain function. The length of the CDR3 is 15 residues. Trimming pared 8 bases from V and 0 bases from J, leaving 15 bases between. CDR3 sequence (DNA): TGCGCCAGCCAAGGGGTCCGGGCTAGCACAGATACGCAGTATTTT. Translated: CASQGVRASTDTQYF.

V usage is TRBV1 and J usage is TRBJ1-5. TRBV1 is recorded as a pseudogene. The CDR3 loop spans 16 amino acids. CDR3 residues: CASSQGRDYSNQPQHF. The CDR3 DNA reads as TGCGCCAGCAGCCAAGGCCGGGACTATAGCAATCAGCCCCAGCATTTT.

This rearrangement joins TRBV5-1 to TRBJ2-1; D may match TRBD1 or TRBD2 (5 bases each). Germline V gene lookup returns CDR1 SGHRS and CDR2 YFSETQ. CDR3 length equals 16 residues. The ends were cut back, 5 bases at V and 9 bases at J, with 24 bases in the middle. DNA of the CDR3: TGCGCCAGCAGTTTAATCGGGACCCACGTTGCGGGTGAGCAGTTCTTC. Protein: CASSLIGTHVAGEQFF.

The chain joins TRBV28 to TRBJ1-3; no reliable D call. Trimming took off 8 bases at V and 2 bases at J, with 19 bases between the two ends. Germline values: CDR1 MDHEN, CDR2 SYDVKM. The CDR3 spans 16 residues. The CDR3 DNA reads as TGTGCCAGCTGTATTCCCCGCCTCAAGCCTGGAAACACCATATATTTT. This codes for CASCIPRLKPGNTIYF.

This clone was recorded a few times. The J gene is TRBJ2-2, the V gene TRBV11-3, with TRBD2 identical over 7 bases. Trimming at V came to 4 bases and at J to 5 bases, leaving 16 bases not matched to a gene. The CDR3 loop spans 18 amino acids. Per the germline V gene, CDR1 is SGHNT and CDR2 is YENEEA. This CDR3 reads CASSYYLTGAGGTGELFF. CDR3 in DNA: TGTGCCAGCAGCTACTATTTGACTGGGGCCGGGGGGACCGGGGAGCTGTTTTTT. Supplemented by reference TRBV11-3 and TRBJ2-2, the full variable domain reads EAGVVQSPRYKIIEKKQPVAFWCNPISGHNTLYWYLQNLGQGPELLIRYENEEAVDDSQLPKDRFSAERLKGVDSTLKIQPAELGDSAVYLCASSYYLTGAGGTGELFFGEGSRLTVL.

This clone was counted between two and nine times. One junction end disagrees with the germline gene, perhaps due to a read error. The chain carries TRBV7-4 and TRBJ2-1, with a possible D match to TRBD2 (6 bases). Germline V gene lookup returns CDR1 SGHVT and CDR2 SQSDAQ. The CDR3 extends over 13 amino acids. This CDR3 is CASSLAQGRKQFF. CDR3 DNA: TGTGCTAGCAGCTTAGCGCAAGGGAGGAAGCAGTTCTTC.

At least ten counts were recorded for this clone. The rearrangement uses TRBV15 and TRBJ1-2; 10 bases line up with TRBD1. CDR1 and CDR2 (germline): LNHNV, YYDKDF (reference sequence). The CDR3 extends over 14 amino acids. The trim removed 5 bases at V and 8 bases at J, leaving 8 bases unmatched. The CDR3 region is CATSYLGTGDGYTF. The DNA of the CDR3 is TGTGCCACCAGCTATCTCGGGACAGGGGACGGCTACACCTTC.

This clone was detected many times. This sequence joins TRBV6-8 and TRBJ1-2; D gene unclear. The CDR3 covers 14 residues. V shed 5 bases and J shed 2 bases, with 12 bases lying between them. Germline CDR1 is MNHGY and CDR2 is SAAAGT. CDR3 in amino acids: CASSDYSLNYGYTF. DNA for the CDR3: TGTGCCAGCAGTGATTACAGCCTAAACTATGGCTACACCTTC.

This clone was counted between two and nine times. The V and J genes are TRBV15 and TRBJ2-2; D tentatively fits TRBD1 or TRBD2 (5 bases each). The CDR3 length is 17 residues. V was cut by 6 bases and J by 0 bases, with 17 bases left in between. The germline CDR1 and CDR2 sequences are LNHNV and YYDKDF (reference sequence). The CDR3 region has the DNA TGTGCCACCAGTAGGGGTGAGGGGATCGCGAACACCGGGGAGCTGTTTTTT. It codes for CATSRGEGIANTGELFF.

The chain uses TRBV11-3 and TRBJ2-7, with D perhaps assigned TRBD1 or TRBD2 (5 bases each). Looked up from germline, CDR1 is SGHNT and CDR2 is YENEEA. Deletions cut 6 bases from V and 3 bases from J, with 21 bases between. CDR3 length: 16 residues. The CDR3 region is CASSMIPGTPGYEQYV. The CDR3, as DNA: TGTGCCAGCAGTATGATCCCCGGGACCCCCGGCTACGAGCAGTACGTC.

J is TRBJ1-2 and V is TRBV5-1, with D unclear. Germline lookup yields CDR1 SGHRS and CDR2 YFSETQ. Trimming removed 2 bases at V and 2 bases at J, with 16 bases between. This CDR3 is built from 16 residues. CDR3 amino acids: CASSLNMGEANYGYTF. For the CDR3, the DNA is TGCGCCAGCAGCTTAAATATGGGAGAAGCCAACTATGGCTACACCTTC.

The V gene is TRBV6-7, the J gene TRBJ2-1, with 9 bases that match TRBD2. Being an ORF, TRBV6-7 has a function that is uncertain. V gave up 5 bases and J gave up 9 bases; unmatched junction bases: 8. CDR3 length: 14 residues. CDR3: CASSERLAGPEQFF. The CDR3 coding sequence is TGTGCCAGCAGTGAACGGCTAGCGGGGCCTGAGCAGTTCTTC.

J is TRBJ1-1 and V is TRBV19; the D gene is possibly TRBD1 (6 bases). The CDR3 runs 13 residues. Germline loops: CDR1 LNHDA, CDR2 SQIVND (reference sequence). Trimming took 3 bases from V and 4 from J, leaving 9 bases between them. The CDR3 region has the DNA TGTGCCAGTAGTATTTGGACAGTCACTGAAGCTTTCTTT. Translating gives CASSIWTVTEAFF.

Here the CDR3 DNA reads TGCAGCGTTGAGGCCCAGGGGGGAGTCACTGAAGCTTTCTTT. Translated: CSVEAQGGVTEAFF. The chain recombines TRBV29-1 with TRBJ1-1; the match to TRBD1 covers 7 bases. The germline CDR1 and CDR2 sequences are SQVTM and ANQGSEA. J gave up 4 bases and V 3 bases, and 8 bases lay outside the gene matches. The CDR3 loop spans 14 amino acids. Using reference TRBV29-1 and TRBJ1-1 for the parts outside the CDR3, the full variable domain is SAVISQKPSRDICQRGTSLTIQCQVDSQVTMMFWYRQQPGQSLTLIATANQGSEATYESGFVIDKFPISRPNLTFSTLTVSNMSPEDSSIYLCSVEAQGGVTEAFFGQGTRLTVV.